This T cell receptor (beta chain) was profiled in a study of human T cells and chemical hapten exposure. This clonotype was picked up a small number of times. Germline V gene data show CDR1 as MRHNA and CDR2 as SNTAGT. Trimming removed 2 bases from V and 7 bases from J, with 8 bases in between. This CDR3 has 12 residues. Time point noted: patch test 1, 2 weeks after DPC sensitization. The sample's treatment: therapeutic diphenylcyclopropenone sensitization with weekly scalp DPC. TCRdb independently ran MiXCR on the RACE reads; one entry per CDR3 protein. The data show roughly 120,000 distinct CDR3 sequences, with over 10% seen just once and just over 1.4% held by the top ten.

The sequencing used whole blood, collected in connection with sensitization to the hapten diphenylcyclopropenone (DPC). The source is a woman aged 45-65 years with alopecia areata. Some clones in this sample may be carry-over from other donors' samples. This sequence joins TRBV6-4 and TRBJ2-5; D ambiguous. Here the CDR3 DNA reads TGTGCCAGCAGTGACGGTTACGGGACCCAGTACTTC. It codes for CASSDGYGTQYF.